These 3 T cell receptor beta chains originate from one sample sequenced in a study of cytomegalovirus exposure and HLA in healthy donors (dated by TCRdb to about 2017). Libraries were made using the immunoSEQ multiplex PCR assay. For the multiplex PCR, a mixture combining 60 forward primers for TCR Vbeta segments and 13 reverse primers for TCR Jbeta segments was used. In its TCRdb copy, this immuneACCESS table keeps in-frame sequences only and misses some clones. Where compared with another copy, unresolved V genes explain less than half of these, and the others have no known cause. In all, the sample holds almost 200,000 clones, and about 85% of those were seen once. The ten top clones hold approximately 0.4% of the sample. Sequenced material: PBMCs. The receptors were sampled from a male donor in good health and CMV-seropositive.

This rearrangement joins TRBV6-5 to TRBJ2-2; no reliable D call. Germline lookup yields CDR1 MNHEY and CDR2 SVGAGI. The length of the CDR3 is 15 residues. V lost 2 bases and J 3 bases, leaving 10 bases between the germline ends. The CDR3 here is CASSYRLADTGELFF. CDR3 DNA sequence: TGTGCCAGCAGTTACCGCCTCGCGGACACCGGGGAGCTGTTTTTT.

The chain is built from TRBV9 and TRBJ2-7; 7 bases are shared with TRBD2. With V trimmed by 3 bases and J by 4 bases, 4 bases remained unmatched. The CDR3 length is 13 residues. Germline CDR1 and CDR2: SGDLS and YYNGEE. CDR3 residues: CASSAPGGYEQYF. Written as DNA, the CDR3 is TGTGCCAGCAGCGCCCCCGGGGGGTACGAGCAGTACTTC.

The chain has TRBV9 and TRBJ1-4; D remains unclear. CDR3 length: 12 residues. Germline values: CDR1 SGDLS, CDR2 YYNGEE. Between the trimmed V and J ends, which lost 3 bases and 4 bases, there was a span of 4 bases. The CDR3 DNA reads TGTGCCAGCAGCGCCGGTAATGAAAAACTGTTTTTT. Translating gives CASSAGNEKLFF.